Listed below are T cell receptor beta chains from one sample, sequenced in a study of cytomegalovirus exposure and HLA in healthy donors. Only in-frame clones appear in the TCRdb table, and some are missing; sequencing was by immunoSEQ multiplex PCR. The sample includes more than 150,000 clones, around three quarters seen only once; the top ten take 2% to 2.5%. The sequencing sample was made of PBMCs. The source of these receptors is a woman between 25 and 40 years old in good health and CMV-seropositive. Both conserved end residues are part of each CDR3. Each record gives: D gene, V gene, clone size, J gene, CDR3 protein, CDR3 DNA. The D gene is left open where the match is weak. Not all rows give a size; the values are once, few, many and, for expanded clones, a class.

TRBD2	TRBV30	-	TRBJ2-3	CAWSVPSGGHTDTQYF	TGTGCCTGGAGTGTACCCAGCGGGGGGCACACAGATACGCAGTATTTT
-	TRBV4-1	-	TRBJ2-6	CASSQDLSSGANVLTF	TGCGCCAGCAGCCAAGATCTTAGCTCCGGGGCCAACGTCCTGACTTTC
TRBD1	TRBV7-2	-	TRBJ1-2	CASSLVATGFYGYTF	TGTGCCAGCAGCTTGGTGGCGACAGGGTTCTATGGCTACACCTTC
-	TRBV4-3	once	TRBJ1-5	CASSQRLSGGGHYQPQHF	TGCGCCAGCAGCCAACGCCTGAGCGGAGGAGGGCACTATCAGCCCCAGCATTTT
-	TRBV9	-	TRBJ1-4	CASSVSGVDEKLFF	TGTGCCAGCAGCGTATCAGGGGTGGATGAAAAACTGTTTTTT
TRBD2	TRBV6-6	-	TRBJ2-1	CASSYGGLAGGFF	TGTGCCAGCAGTTATGGGGGACTAGCGGGGGGGTTCTTC
TRBD2	TRBV28	-	TRBJ2-5	CASSPPHSGVQETQYF	TGTGCCAGCAGCCCGCCCCATAGCGGGGTCCAAGAGACCCAGTACTTC
TRBD1	TRBV4-2	few	TRBJ2-1	CASSQDVTGGWVEQFF	TGTGCCAGCAGCCAAGACGTAACAGGGGGATGGGTTGAGCAGTTCTTC
-	TRBV6-5	-	TRBJ2-6	CASSPTGGANVLTF	TGTGCCAGCAGTCCGACGGGGGGGGCCAACGTCCTGACTTTC
-	TRBV13	-	TRBJ2-5	CASSLGRQAQETQYF	TGTGCCAGCAGCTTAGGCCGGCAGGCGCAAGAGACCCAGTACTTC
-	TRBV5-1	-	TRBJ1-4	CASSSDTSQEKLFF	TGCGCCAGCAGCTCGGACACCTCCCAGGAAAAACTGTTTTTT
-	TRBV4-2	-	TRBJ1-2	CASSQTAADINYGYTF	TGTGCCAGCAGCCAGACCGCTGCCGACATCAACTATGGCTACACCTTC
-	TRBV28	-	TRBJ1-3	CASSNDLGASGNTIYF	TGTGCCAGCAGTAACGACCTGGGGGCCAGTGGAAACACCATATATTTT
-	TRBV12-5	-	TRBJ1-5	CASGSGQNQPQHF	TGTGCTAGTGGCTCCGGACAGAATCAGCCCCAGCATTTT
-	TRBV30	-	TRBJ2-5	CAWSKRRTQETQYF	TGTGCCTGGAGCAAGCGTCGGACTCAAGAGACCCAGTACTTC
-	TRBV9	-	TRBJ1-5	CASSGGGSNQPQHF	TGTGCCAGCAGCGGGGGGGGGTCCAATCAGCCCCAGCATTTT
-	TRBV7-9	-	TRBJ2-6	CASRSPDSGANVLTF	TGTGCCAGCAGGTCACCAGATTCTGGGGCCAACGTCCTGACTTTC
TRBD2	TRBV11-2	-	TRBJ2-7	CASSYGGGYEQYF	TGTGCCAGCAGCTACGGGGGGGGCTACGAGCAGTACTTC
TRBD1	TRBV7-9	-	TRBJ1-4	CASSFGQGQEKLFF	TGTGCCAGCAGCTTTGGACAGGGGCAAGAAAAACTGTTTTTT
TRBD1	TRBV6-5	few	TRBJ2-2	CASSYSTGVAGELFF	TGTGCCAGCAGTTACTCGACAGGGGTTGCCGGGGAGCTGTTTTTT
TRBD2	TRBV12-5	-	TRBJ2-2	CASGLGGGATGELFF	TGTGCTAGTGGTTTAGGCGGGGGGGCGACCGGGGAGCTGTTTTTT
-	TRBV30	once	TRBJ2-7	CAWSVNMVYNEQYF	TGTGCCTGGAGTGTAAATATGGTATACAACGAGCAGTACTTC